The present entry profiles one T cell receptor beta chain with its context. No antigen is known for it. The junction had 2 bases not matched to a gene; V was cut back by 3 bases and J by 6 bases. Germline loops: CDR1 SGDLS, CDR2 YYNGEE. The length of the CDR3 is 13 residues. The data are from a study of blood T cells in healthy people across ages. Study-wide results and caveats: A greater number of naive CD4+ cells and higher diversity distinguished long-lived donors from aged donors.

The second PCR ran roughly 7 to 12 cycles with a sample-barcoded 5' primer and J-beta primers. Unique molecular identifiers of 12 random nucleotides labeled each cDNA. TCRdb redid the calling of the 5' RACE reads with MiXCR, one entry per CDR3 protein. This table has about a million distinct CDR3 sequences, about 53% appearing once. The material sequenced was blood. The rearrangement joins TRBV9 to TRBJ2-1; TRBD2 aligns across 8 bases. The source of this sequence is a woman aged 55-70 years in good health. CDR3 bases: TGTGCCAGCAGCGGTGCGGGAGGCAATGAGCAGTTCTTC. Amino acids: CASSGAGGNEQFF.